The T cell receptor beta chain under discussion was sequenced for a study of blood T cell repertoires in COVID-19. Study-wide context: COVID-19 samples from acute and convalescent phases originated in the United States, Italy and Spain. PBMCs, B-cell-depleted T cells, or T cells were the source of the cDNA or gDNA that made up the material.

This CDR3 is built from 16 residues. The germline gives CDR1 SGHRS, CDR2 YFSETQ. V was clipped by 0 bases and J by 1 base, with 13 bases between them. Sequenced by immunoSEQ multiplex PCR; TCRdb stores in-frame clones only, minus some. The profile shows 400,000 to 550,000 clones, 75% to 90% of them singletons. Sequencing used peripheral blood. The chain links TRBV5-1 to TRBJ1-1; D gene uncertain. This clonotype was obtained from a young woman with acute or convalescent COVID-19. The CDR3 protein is CASSLGQANWNTEAFF. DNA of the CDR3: TGCGCCAGCAGCTTGGGCCAGGCCAACTGGAACACTGAAGCTTTCTTT. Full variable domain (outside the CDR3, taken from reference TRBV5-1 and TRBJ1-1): KAGVTQTPRYLIKTRGQQVTLSCSPISGHRSVSWYQQTPGQGLQFLFEYFSETQRNKGNFPGRFSGRQFSNSRSEMNVSTLELGDSALYLCASSLGQANWNTEAFFGQGTRLTVV.